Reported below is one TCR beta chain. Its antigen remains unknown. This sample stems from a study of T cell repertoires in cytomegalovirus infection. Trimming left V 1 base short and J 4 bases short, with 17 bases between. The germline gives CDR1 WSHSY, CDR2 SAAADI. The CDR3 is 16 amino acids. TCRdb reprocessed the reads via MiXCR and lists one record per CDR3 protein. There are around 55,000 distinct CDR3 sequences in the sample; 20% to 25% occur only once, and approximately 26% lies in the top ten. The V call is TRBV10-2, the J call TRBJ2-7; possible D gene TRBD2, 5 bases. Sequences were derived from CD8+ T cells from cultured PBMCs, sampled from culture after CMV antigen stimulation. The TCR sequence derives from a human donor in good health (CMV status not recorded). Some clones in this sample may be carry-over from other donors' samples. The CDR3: CASSELSGENPYEQYF. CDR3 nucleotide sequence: TGCGCCAGCAGTGAGTTAAGTGGGGAGAATCCGTACGAGCAGTACTTC.